Each of the 31 T cell receptor beta chains below was sequenced from the same sample in a study of blood T cells in healthy people across ages. A second PCR, run for roughly 7 to 12 cycles, used a sample-barcoded 5' primer plus a J-beta primer mix. In TCRdb, the 5' RACE reads were re-called with MiXCR into one record per CDR3 protein. Of 750,000 to 950,000 distinct CDR3 sequences in the sample, 25% to 30% were seen once. These data were also reused for a study on T cells of mothers and their children.

The material sequenced was blood. Every receptor here comes from a middle-aged woman in good health.

This sequence joins TRBV29-1 and TRBJ2-6; D possibly corresponds to TRBD2 (6 bases). The CDR3 totals 15 residues. Germline V gene data show CDR1 as SQVTM and CDR2 as ANQGSEA. Trimming stripped 4 bases from V and 0 bases from J, with 10 bases between. The DNA for the CDR3 is TGCAGCGTTGTGGGGGGATACTCTGGGGCCAACGTCCTGACTTTC. Translation gives CSVVGGYSGANVLTF.

Comment on this clonotype: The germline gene is not matched at one end of the junction; a read error may be the cause. This chain links TRBV5-1 with TRBJ1-2; 8 nucleotides line up with TRBD1. The CDR3 sequence is 13 residues long. Germline V gives CDR1 SGHRS, CDR2 YFSETQ. CDR3 DNA sequence: TGCGCCGGCAGCCAACAGGGGGACTATGGCTACACCTTC. Its translation is CAGSQQGDYGYTF.

Remarks on this clonotype: One junction end does not reproduce the germline sequence, and a read error may be involved. The chain couples TRBV7-2 to TRBJ2-3; D may be TRBD2 (6 bases). This CDR3 is built from 17 residues. Germline CDR1 and CDR2: SGHTA and FQGNSA. CDR3 loop: CASSRGGREFFTDAQYF. Here the CDR3 DNA reads TGTGCCAGCAGCAGGGGAGGACGGGAATTCTTCACAGATGCGCAGTATTTT.

A note on this clonotype: This may be a read error: a much more frequent sequence differs by one nucleotide. The V and J genes are TRBV7-2 and TRBJ1-4; D not certain. CDR1 is SGHTA and CDR2 is FQGNSA in the germline V gene. The length of the CDR3 is 11 residues. In DNA, the CDR3 is TGTGCCAGCAGCCAAAGGCAAAAACGGTTTTTT. Encoded protein: CASSQRQKRFF.

CDR3 region: CSASEDRGRTQHF. The CDR3 DNA reads as TGCAGTGCTAGTGAGGACAGGGGGCGAACCCAGCATTTT. This chain connects TRBV20-1 to TRBJ1-5; 11 bases map to TRBD1. The ends lost 3 bases at V and 11 bases at J; junction bases unmatched: 6. The CDR3 totals 13 residues. Germline assignment: CDR1 DFQATT and CDR2 SNEGSKA (reference sequence).

With regard to this clonotype: A read error is possible here, since a much larger clone lies one base away. This rearrangement joins TRBV6-7 to TRBJ2-3; 12 bases are shared with TRBD2. TRBV6-7 is noted as an ORF with a role that remains uncertain. The CDR3 runs to 16 residues. DNA of the CDR3: TGTGTCAGCAAACGACTAGCGGGGGAGCCCACAGATACGCAGTATTTT. This encodes CVSKRLAGEPTDTQYF.

This clonotype was picked up a small number of times. The chain employs TRBV7-8 and TRBJ2-5, with D unclear. The CDR3 length is 14 residues. V was shortened by 2 bases and J by 7 bases, with 14 bases between the two germline ends. Germline loops: CDR1 SGHVS, CDR2 FQNEAQ. CDR3 coding DNA: TGTGCCAGCAGCTTACTTTCCGATTATAGGACCCAGTACTTC. Its translation: CASSLLSDYRTQYF.

This sequence joins TRBV12-3 or TRBV12-4 and TRBJ1-2; no firm D call. V gave up 1 base and J gave up 5 bases, with 14 bases separating them. The length of the CDR3 is 15 residues. The CDR3 spells CASSLGENPHYGYTF. CDR3 nucleotide sequence: TGTGCCAGCAGTTTAGGCGAAAACCCCCATTATGGCTACACCTTC.

This clonotype was found a few times. The chain couples TRBV28 to TRBJ2-4, with D possibly being TRBD1 (8 bases). V was trimmed by 6 bases and J by 7 bases, leaving 16 bases between them. This CDR3 is 14 amino acids long. Germline CDR1 reads MDHEN; CDR2 reads SYDVKM. The CDR3 reads CASSGGQGGNIQYF. The CDR3 nucleotides read TGTGCCAGCAGCGGAGGACAGGGAGGGAACATTCAGTACTTC.

This clonotype appeared a few times. The chain carries TRBV3-1 and TRBJ1-2; a possible D gene is TRBD1 (6 bases). CDR1 is LGHDT, CDR2 YNNKEL, per germline (reference sequence). Trimming cost V 3 bases and J 4 bases, with 18 bases left between them. CDR3 length equals 16 residues. The chain's CDR3 is CASSHPGAEATYGYTF. CDR3 nucleotide sequence: TGTGCCAGCAGCCACCCAGGGGCAGAGGCAACCTATGGCTACACCTTC.

This clonotype was picked up a small number of times. The V gene is TRBV12-3 or TRBV12-4, the J gene TRBJ1-2, with 7 bases matching TRBD1. The CDR3 runs to 14 residues. V lost 5 bases and J lost 3; bases outside the gene matches: 6. CDR3 coding DNA: TGTGCCAGCAGTGGGGACAGTCGATACTATGGCTACACCTTC. Translated, it gives CASSGDSRYYGYTF.

This clonotype turned up a few times. This sequence joins TRBV9 and TRBJ1-2; TRBD1 might be the D (5 bases). Per the germline V gene, CDR1 is SGDLS and CDR2 is YYNGEE. V gave up 0 bases and J gave up 8 bases, with 8 bases separating them. The CDR3 spans 12 residues. The CDR3 DNA sequence: TGTGCCAGCAGCGTAGAACCAGGGGGCTACACCTTC. Its translation: CASSVEPGGYTF.

To note about this clonotype: A much more abundant neighbour one base away suggests this may be a read error. The chain has TRBV20-1 and TRBJ2-4, with D unclear. There are 14 residues in the CDR3. Germline CDR1 DFQATT, CDR2 SNEGSKA (reference sequence). Trimming removed 5 bases from V and 2 bases from J, with 13 bases in between. CDR3 nucleotides: TGCAGTGCTGGCGTTAATCTACCCAAAAACATTCAGTACTTC. As protein: CSAGVNLPKNIQYF.

The chain employs TRBV25-1 and TRBJ1-5; possible D gene TRBD1, 5 bases. V was cut by 8 bases and J by 3 bases, with 14 bases left in between. This CDR3 is built from 14 residues. CDR1 is MGHDK and CDR2 is SYGVNS in the germline V gene. CDR3 in amino acids: CASRESGINQPQHF. CDR3 nucleotide sequence: TGTGCCAGCCGGGAGTCAGGGATCAATCAGCCCCAGCATTTT.

Concerning this clonotype: A much larger clone lies one base from this, so it may be a read error. The rearrangement uses TRBV29-1 and TRBJ1-2, with D perhaps TRBD1 (5 bases). This CDR3 contains 13 residues. CDR1 is SQVTM and CDR2 is ANQGSEA in the germline V gene. V was cut by 6 bases and J by 5 bases, with 16 bases left in between. The CDR3 region has the DNA TGCAGCGTCACAGTGGGGCAGAGTTATGGCTACACCTTC. Protein: CSVTVGQSYGYTF.

The chain links TRBV5-1 to TRBJ2-2; D unclear. V was cut by 7 bases and J by 2 bases, with 15 bases left in between. This CDR3 spans 15 amino acids. Germline loops: CDR1 SGHRS, CDR2 YFSETQ. CDR3 sequence reads: CASGDQSPNTGELFF. The CDR3 DNA reads TGCGCCAGCGGCGATCAAAGCCCAAACACCGGGGAGCTGTTTTTT.

The chain couples TRBV28 to TRBJ2-3; D is uncertain. The CDR3 is 13 residues long. Germline CDR1 and CDR2: MDHEN and SYDVKM. V lost 6 bases to trimming and J lost 2 bases, with 9 bases between them. DNA for the CDR3: TGTGCCAGCAGGCACAGCAACACAGATACGCAGTATTTT. It codes for CASRHSNTDTQYF. Looking up the rest from reference TRBV28 and TRBJ2-3 gives the full variable domain: DVKVTQSSRYLVKRTGEKVFLECVQDMDHENMFWYRQDPGLGLRLIYFSYDVKMKEKGDIPEGYSVSREKKERFSLILESASTNQTSMYLCASRHSNTDTQYFGPGTRLTVL.

Comment on this clonotype: A much larger clone differs by one base, so this may be a read error. This sequence joins TRBV9 and TRBJ2-7; 8 nucleotides agree with TRBD1. V gave up 3 bases and J gave up 4 bases; unmatched junction bases: 6. Germline V lookup: CDR1 SGDLS, CDR2 YYNGEE. There are 14 residues in the CDR3. The CDR3 here is CASSGDQGAYEQYF. For the CDR3, the DNA is TGTGCCAGCAGCGGAGACCAGGGGGCTTACGAGCAGTACTTC.

This clonotype was detected only a few times. The chain carries TRBV12-3 or TRBV12-4 and TRBJ1-2; D not certain. CDR3 length: 10 amino acids. Trimming removed 7 bases at V and 8 bases at J, with 8 bases between. Here the CDR3 DNA reads TGTGCCAGCACAACGGGCGGCTACACCTTC. It translates to CASTTGGYTF.

This clonotype was counted a few times. The rearrangement joins TRBV5-5 to TRBJ2-3; possibly TRBD2 for D (7 bases). Germline-derived CDR1 and CDR2 are SGHKS and YYEKEE (reference sequence). Trimming removed 2 bases from V and 4 bases from J, with 14 bases in between. The CDR3 runs to 15 residues. The CDR3 protein is CASSFIGGQADTQYF. DNA of the CDR3: TGTGCCAGCAGCTTTATCGGGGGGCAGGCAGATACGCAGTATTTT.

There are a few counts of this clonotype. V usage is TRBV20-1 and J usage is TRBJ2-3; 7 bases map to TRBD1. The CDR3 loop spans 13 amino acids. The J segment lost 9 bases and the V segment lost 2 bases, leaving 8 bases of the junction unmatched. Per the germline V gene, CDR1 is DFQATT and CDR2 is SNEGSKA (reference sequence). The CDR3 DNA sequence: TGCAGTGCTAGACCGACAGGGCTTGGAACGCAGTATTTT. Amino acid sequence: CSARPTGLGTQYF.

Ten or more counts support this clonotype. The rearrangement uses TRBV7-8 and TRBJ2-3; D is perhaps TRBD2 (6 bases). Between the trimmed V and J ends, which lost 1 base and 5 bases, there was a span of 16 bases. CDR1 is SGHVS and CDR2 is FQNEAQ in the germline V gene. The CDR3 length is 16 residues. CDR3 residues: CASSLGPRGLGDTQYF. The CDR3 region has the DNA TGTGCCAGCAGCTTAGGCCCCCGGGGGTTAGGAGATACGCAGTATTTT.

The V gene is TRBV29-1, the J gene TRBJ2-7, with D hard to call. The CDR3 has 13 amino acids. CDR1 and CDR2 (germline): SQVTM, ANQGSEA. V lost 4 bases, J lost 0 bases, and 10 bases lay in between. The CDR3 DNA sequence: TGCAGCGTTGTAGCTCAAAGCTCCTACGAGCAGTACTTC. Its translation is CSVVAQSSYEQYF.

This clonotype was seen at least ten times. This chain connects TRBV7-2 to TRBJ1-2; no reliable D call. The V end lost 1 base, the J end lost 2 bases, and 8 bases lay between the germline ends. CDR3 length: 14 residues. Per germline, CDR1 SGHTA and CDR2 FQGNSA. In DNA form, the CDR3 reads TGTGCCAGCAGCTTAGAACGGTTCAACTATGGCTACACCTTC. Protein product: CASSLERFNYGYTF.

This rearrangement joins TRBV16 to TRBJ2-7, with D perhaps assigned TRBD1 or TRBD2 (6 bases each). Germline values: CDR1 KGHSY, CDR2 FQNENV. The CDR3 length is 14 residues. V shed 1 base and J shed 6 bases, with 13 bases lying between them. CDR3 residues: CASSQYEQGGEQYF. CDR3 sequence (DNA): TGTGCCAGCAGCCAATACGAACAGGGAGGCGAGCAGTACTTC.

This clonotype was detected ten times or more. This sequence joins TRBV27 and TRBJ2-1; 8 bases align to TRBD2. J lost 8 bases, V lost 2 bases, and 5 bases had no gene match. The CDR3 contains 14 residues. Per the germline V gene, CDR1 is MNHEY and CDR2 is SMNVEV (reference sequence). This CDR3 reads CASSLIGGAHEQFF. Written as DNA, the CDR3 is TGTGCCAGCAGTTTAATCGGGGGGGCACATGAGCAGTTCTTC.

This clonotype was seen a few times. The chain couples TRBV9 to TRBJ2-5; D ambiguous. V lost 3 bases and J 3 bases, leaving 9 bases between the germline ends. CDR1 and CDR2 (germline): SGDLS, YYNGEE. This CDR3 is built from 13 residues. CDR3 in DNA: TGTGCCAGCAGCGGGCTTGCAAAAGAGACCCAGTACTTC. Its translation: CASSGLAKETQYF. Supplemented by reference TRBV9 and TRBJ2-5, the full variable domain reads DSGVTQTPKHLITATGQRVTLRCSPRSGDLSVYWYQQSLDQGLQFLIQYYNGEERAKGNILERFSAQQFPDLHSELNLSSLELGDSALYFCASSGLAKETQYFGPGTRLLVL.

The chain combines TRBV27 with TRBJ2-7; a weak D match, TRBD2 (7 bases). V was pared by 6 bases and J by 6 bases, with 21 bases between. Germline loops: CDR1 MNHEY, CDR2 SMNVEV (reference sequence). This CDR3 has 15 residues. In DNA form, the CDR3 reads TGTGCCAGCAGCTCATGGGGGGGCGGGGAGTGCGAGCAGTACTTC. Translation gives CASSSWGGGECEQYF.

The chain recombines TRBV27 with TRBJ2-7; 7 nucleotides match TRBD1. Germline V gives CDR1 MNHEY, CDR2 SMNVEV (reference sequence). CDR3 length equals 14 residues. V dropped 3 bases and J dropped 7; count of bases not matched to a gene: 9. The CDR3 here is CASSFYRGHGEQYF. The CDR3 coding sequence is TGTGCCAGCAGTTTTTACAGGGGACACGGGGAGCAGTACTTC.

The J gene is TRBJ2-3, the V gene TRBV12-3 or TRBV12-4, with a possible D match to TRBD2 (5 bases). The length of the CDR3 is 14 residues. V lost 3 bases and J 4 bases, leaving 11 bases between the germline ends. In DNA, the CDR3 is TGTGCCAGCAGTTTGGATGGGAGAGCAGATACGCAGTATTTT. Translation gives CASSLDGRADTQYF.

V and J are TRBV4-1 and TRBJ2-5, with 8 bases lining up with TRBD2. Per germline, CDR1 MGHRA and CDR2 YSYEKL. The CDR3 covers 16 residues. V shed 4 bases, J shed 0 bases, and the junction held 7 bases outside the gene matches. In nucleotides, the CDR3 is TGCGCCAGCAGCCGGCTAACGGGGGGGGACCAAGAGACCCAGTACTTC. It translates to CASSRLTGGDQETQYF.